This T cell receptor (beta chain) was captured in a study of blood T cell repertoires in COVID-19. Trimming left V 11 bases short and J 8 bases short, with 24 bases between. This CDR3 is 14 amino acids long. From germline, CDR1 is MNHEY and CDR2 SVGAGI. Only in-frame clones appear in the TCRdb table, and some are missing; sequencing was by immunoSEQ multiplex PCR. There are 150,000 to 200,000 clones in the sample; 89% occur only once, and approximately 2.5% lies in the top ten. The chain has TRBV6-5 and TRBJ1-2; D is possibly TRBD1 (6 bases). This TCR derives from a woman aged 40 to 50 with acute COVID-19. The source material was PBMCs or T cells enriched from blood (not recorded which). The CDR3 bases are TGTGCCGGGAACTCCCAACAGGGCCATAGCGGCTACACCTTC. It specifies CAGNSQQGHSGYTF.